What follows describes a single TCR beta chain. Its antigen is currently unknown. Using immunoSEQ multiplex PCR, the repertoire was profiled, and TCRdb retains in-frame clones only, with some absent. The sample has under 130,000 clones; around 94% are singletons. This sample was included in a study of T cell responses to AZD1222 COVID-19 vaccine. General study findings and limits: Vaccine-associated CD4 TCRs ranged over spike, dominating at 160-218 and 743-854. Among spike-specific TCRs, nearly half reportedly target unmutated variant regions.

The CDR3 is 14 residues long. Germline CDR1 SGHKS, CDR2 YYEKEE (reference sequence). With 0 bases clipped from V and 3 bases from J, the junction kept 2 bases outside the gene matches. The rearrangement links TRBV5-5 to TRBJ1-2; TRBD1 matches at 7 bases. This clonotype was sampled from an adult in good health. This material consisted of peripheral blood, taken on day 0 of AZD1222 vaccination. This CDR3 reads CASSLGRGDYGYTF. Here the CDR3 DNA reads TGTGCCAGCAGCTTGGGCAGGGGGGACTATGGCTACACCTTC.